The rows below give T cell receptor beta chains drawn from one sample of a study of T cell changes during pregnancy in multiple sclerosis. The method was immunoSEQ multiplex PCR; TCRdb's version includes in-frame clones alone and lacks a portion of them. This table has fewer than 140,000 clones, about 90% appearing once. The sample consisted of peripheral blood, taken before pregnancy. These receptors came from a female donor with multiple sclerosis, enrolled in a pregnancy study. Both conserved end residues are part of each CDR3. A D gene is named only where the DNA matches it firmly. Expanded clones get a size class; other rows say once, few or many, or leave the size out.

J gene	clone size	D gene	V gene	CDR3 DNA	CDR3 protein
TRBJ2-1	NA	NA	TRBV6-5	TGTGCCAGCAGTTCTAGCAGGTACTCCTACAATGAGCAGTTCTTC	CASSSSRYSYNEQFF
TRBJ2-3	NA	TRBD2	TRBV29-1	TGCAGCGTGAGGCCAGCGGGGTTAGATACGCAGTATTTT	CSVRPAGLDTQYF
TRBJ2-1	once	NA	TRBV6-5	TGTGCCAGCAGTTATTACGGGAGCTCCTACAATGAGCAGTTCTTC	CASSYYGSSYNEQFF
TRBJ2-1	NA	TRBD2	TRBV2	TGTGCCAGCACAGCGGGAGCCTACAATGAGCAGTTCTTC	CASTAGAYNEQFF
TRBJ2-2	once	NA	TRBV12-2	TGTGCAAGTCGCTTAAAGCGTTTCACCGGGGAGCTGTTTTTT	CASRLKRFTGELFF
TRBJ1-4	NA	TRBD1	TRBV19	TGTGCCAGTAGCCACCGGACAGGGATTGAAAAACTGTTTTTT	CASSHRTGIEKLFF
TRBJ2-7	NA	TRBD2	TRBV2	TGTGCCAGCAGCGGGGGCGGGAGGGGCGTCTACTACGAGCAGTACTTC	CASSGGGRGVYYEQYF
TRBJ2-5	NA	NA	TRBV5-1	TGCGCCAGCAGCTACAGGGAAGAGACCCAGTACTTC	CASSYREETQYF
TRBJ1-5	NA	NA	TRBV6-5	TGTGCCAGCAGTTACTACGCGGATCAGCCCCAGCATTTT	CASSYYADQPQHF
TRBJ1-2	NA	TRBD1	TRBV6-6	TGTGCCAGCAACAAACAGGGGTTCGCCTATGGCTACACCTTC	CASNKQGFAYGYTF
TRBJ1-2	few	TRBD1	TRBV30	TGTGCCTGCCGGGACAGGGGGGGAGGCTACACCTTC	CACRDRGGGYTF
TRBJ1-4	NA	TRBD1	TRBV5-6	TGTGCCAGCAGCTGGGGGACAGAAGAACGTGGTGAAAAACTGTTTTTT	CASSWGTEERGEKLFF
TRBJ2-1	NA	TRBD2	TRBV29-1	TGCAGCGCTACGTCTAGCGGAGATGAGCAGTTCTTC	CSATSSGDEQFF
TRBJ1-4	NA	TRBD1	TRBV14	TGTGCCAGCAGCCATCGGACAGGGCTAAATGAAAAACTGTTTTTT	CASSHRTGLNEKLFF
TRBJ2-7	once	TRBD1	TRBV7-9	TGTGCCAGCAGCCCGAGGGACAGTTCCTACGAGCAGTACTTC	CASSPRDSSYEQYF
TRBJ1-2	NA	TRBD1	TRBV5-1	TGCGCCAGCAGCTTGGTCCCCCTCGGACGACAGGGCGCGGGGGGCTACACCTTC	CASSLVPLGRQGAGGYTF
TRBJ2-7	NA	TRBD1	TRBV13	TGTGCCAGCAGCCCCTCAGGGGGCCAGGGCGAGCAGTACTTC	CASSPSGGQGEQYF
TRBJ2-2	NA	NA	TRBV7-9	TGTGCCCTACTGGAGGTTTTTGGGACCGGGGAGCTGTTTTTT	CALLEVFGTGELFF
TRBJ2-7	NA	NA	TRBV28	TGTGCCAGCAGTTTAAGTACAGGATCCTACGAGCAGTACTTC	CASSLSTGSYEQYF
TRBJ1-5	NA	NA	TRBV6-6	TGTGCCAGCAGTCTTACAGGGCATCAGCCCCAGCATTTT	CASSLTGHQPQHF
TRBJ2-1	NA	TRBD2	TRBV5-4	TGTGCCAGCAGCCCTGGGGGACTAGCGGGAGAAAATGAGCAGTTCTTC	CASSPGGLAGENEQFF
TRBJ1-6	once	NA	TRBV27	TGTGCCAGCAGTTTCGGGCGTCAGGGTAATTCACCCCTCCACTTT	CASSFGRQGNSPLHF
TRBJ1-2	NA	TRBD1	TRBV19	TGTGCCAGTAGTATAAGGACAGGGGGAAACGGCTACACCTTC	CASSIRTGGNGYTF
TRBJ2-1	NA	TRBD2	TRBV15	TGTGCCACCAGCGGTAGCGGGAGGGCCGATGAGCAGTTCTTC	CATSGSGRADEQFF
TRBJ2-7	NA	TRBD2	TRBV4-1	TGCGCCAGCAGCCAAGATGGGCTAGCGGGGGACGAGCAGTACTTC	CASSQDGLAGDEQYF
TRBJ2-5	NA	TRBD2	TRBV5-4	TGTGCCAGCAGCTACGGGGGGGCGGAGACCCAGTACTTC	CASSYGGAETQYF
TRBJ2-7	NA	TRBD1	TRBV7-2	TGTGCCAGCAGGGCACCGGGACAGGGGGTTTACGAGCAGTACTTC	CASRAPGQGVYEQYF
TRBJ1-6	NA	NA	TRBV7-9	TGTGCCAGCAGCTTAATGGGAGGGAATTCACCCCTCCACTTT	CASSLMGGNSPLHF
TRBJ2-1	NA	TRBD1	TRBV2	TGTGCCAGCTCTATTACAGGGGGCTCTAACAATGAGCAGTTCTTC	CASSITGGSNNEQFF
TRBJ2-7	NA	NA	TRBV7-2	TGTGCCAGCAGCTTCTTCGAGCAGTACTTC	CASSFFEQYF
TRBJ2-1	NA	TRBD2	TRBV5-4	TGTGCCAGCAGCATCGCCGGGACTAGCTCCTACAATGAGCAGTTCTTC	CASSIAGTSSYNEQFF
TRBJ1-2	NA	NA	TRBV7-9	TGTGCCAGCAGCTCCCCTTTAGGGGGTGACTATGGCTACACCTTC	CASSSPLGGDYGYTF
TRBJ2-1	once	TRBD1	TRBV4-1	TGCGCCAGCAGCCAAGCCGGGCAGGGGGCGATGGAGCAGTTCTTC	CASSQAGQGAMEQFF
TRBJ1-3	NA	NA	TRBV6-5	TGTGCCAGCAGTTACTCTCGCAGGTCGAACACCATATATTTT	CASSYSRRSNTIYF
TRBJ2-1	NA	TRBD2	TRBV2	TGTGCCAGCTCTAGCGGGTACTACAATGAGCAGTTCTTC	CASSSGYYNEQFF
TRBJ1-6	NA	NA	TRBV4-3	TGCGCCAGCAGCCAAGGAGGGGGAGCTGGCTCCTATAATTCACCCCTCCACTTT	CASSQGGGAGSYNSPLHF
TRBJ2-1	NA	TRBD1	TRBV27	TGTGCCAGCAGTTTATGGGGACAGGGAAACAATGAGCAGTTCTTC	CASSLWGQGNNEQFF
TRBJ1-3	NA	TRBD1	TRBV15	TGTGCCACCAGCAGGACAGGGGGATCCAACTCTGGAAACACCATATATTTT	CATSRTGGSNSGNTIYF
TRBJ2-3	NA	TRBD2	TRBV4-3	TGCGCCAGCAGCCAAGAGGCCCGACTAGCCACAGATACGCAGTATTTT	CASSQEARLATDTQYF
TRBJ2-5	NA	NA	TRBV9	TGTGCCAGCAGCGTAGATTGGGCAGTCCAAGAGACCCAGTACTTC	CASSVDWAVQETQYF
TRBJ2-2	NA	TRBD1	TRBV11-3	TGTGCCAGCAGCTCCCGGGGGACAGGGAGGACCGGGGAGCTGTTTTTT	CASSSRGTGRTGELFF
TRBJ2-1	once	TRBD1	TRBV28	TGTGCCAGCACTTTTTCCAATGAGGGGGCGATCAATGAGCAGTTCTTC	CASTFSNEGAINEQFF
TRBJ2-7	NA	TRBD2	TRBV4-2	TGTGCCAGCAGCCAAGCAAGGGTAGCCTTGGGAGGGCCCCACGAGCAGTACTTC	CASSQARVALGGPHEQYF
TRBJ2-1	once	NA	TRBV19	TGTGCCAGTAGTATAAAGTCCCTAGCGCTATCCAATGAGCAGTTCTTC	CASSIKSLALSNEQFF
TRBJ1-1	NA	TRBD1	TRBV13	TGTGCCAGCAGCATCGCCGGGACAGGGAACACTGAAGCTTTCTTT	CASSIAGTGNTEAFF
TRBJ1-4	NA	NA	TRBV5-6	TGTGCCAGCAGCTTTCGGGGTACTAATGAAAAACTGTTTTTT	CASSFRGTNEKLFF
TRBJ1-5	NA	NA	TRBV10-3	TGTGCCATCAGTGATCAGGGGCCCCAGCATTTT	CAISDQGPQHF
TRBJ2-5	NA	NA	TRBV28	TGTGCCAGCAGTCTACCAGTTGGACAGCAAGAGACCCAGTACTTC	CASSLPVGQQETQYF
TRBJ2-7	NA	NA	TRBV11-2	TGTGCCAGCAGCGAATCCCGCCGGGCGGGGGCCAAGAGCTCCTACGAGCAGTACTTC	CASSESRRAGAKSSYEQYF
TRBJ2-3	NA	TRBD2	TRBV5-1	TGCGCCAGCAGCTTGGTGGGACTAGTTTCGATGGGTTCTAGCACAGATACGCAGTATTTT	CASSLVGLVSMGSSTDTQYF
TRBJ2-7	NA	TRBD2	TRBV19	TGTGCCAGTAGTATCGGACTAGCGGGAGACGGGATGTACTTC	CASSIGLAGDGMYF
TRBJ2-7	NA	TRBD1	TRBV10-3	TGTGCCATTAACGACAGGGGGATCTACGAGCAGTACTTC	CAINDRGIYEQYF
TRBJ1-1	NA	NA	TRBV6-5	TGTGCCAGCAGCCTTAGGGAGGCCACTGAAGCTTTCTTT	CASSLREATEAFF
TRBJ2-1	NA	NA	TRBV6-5	TGTGCCAGCAGTTACAGAGGGCTTGGGGAGCAGTTCTTC	CASSYRGLGEQFF